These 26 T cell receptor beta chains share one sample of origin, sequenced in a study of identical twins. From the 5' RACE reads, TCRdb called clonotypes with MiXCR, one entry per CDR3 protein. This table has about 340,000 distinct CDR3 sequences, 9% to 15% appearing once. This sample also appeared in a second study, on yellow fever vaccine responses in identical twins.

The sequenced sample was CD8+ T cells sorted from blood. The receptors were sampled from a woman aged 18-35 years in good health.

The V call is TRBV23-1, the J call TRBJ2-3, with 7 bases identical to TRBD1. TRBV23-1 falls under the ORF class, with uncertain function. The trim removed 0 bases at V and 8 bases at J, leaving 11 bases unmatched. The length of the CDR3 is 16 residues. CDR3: CASSQSDRFMDLTQYF. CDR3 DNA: TGCGCCAGCAGTCAATCGGACAGGTTCATGGACCTTACGCAGTATTTT.

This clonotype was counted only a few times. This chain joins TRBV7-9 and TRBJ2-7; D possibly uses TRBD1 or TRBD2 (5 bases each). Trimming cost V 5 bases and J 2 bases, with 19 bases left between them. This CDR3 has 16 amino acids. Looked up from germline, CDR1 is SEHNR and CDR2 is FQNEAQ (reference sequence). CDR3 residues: CASSTIGAEETYEQYF. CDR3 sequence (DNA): TGTGCCAGCAGCACAATCGGGGCAGAAGAAACCTACGAGCAGTACTTC. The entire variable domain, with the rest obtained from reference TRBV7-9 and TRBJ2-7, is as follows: DTGVSQNPRHKITKRGQNVTFRCDPISEHNRLYWYRQTLGQGPEFLTYFQNEAQLEKSRLLSDRFSAERPKGSFSTLEIQRTEQGDSAMYLCASSTIGAEETYEQYFGPGTRLTVT.

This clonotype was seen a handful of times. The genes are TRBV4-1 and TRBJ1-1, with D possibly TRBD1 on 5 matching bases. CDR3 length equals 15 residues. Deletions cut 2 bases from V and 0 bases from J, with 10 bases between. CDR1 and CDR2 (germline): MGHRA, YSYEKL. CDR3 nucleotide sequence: TGCGCCAGCAGCCAACGAGGAGGGGTGAACACTGAAGCTTTCTTT. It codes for CASSQRGGVNTEAFF.

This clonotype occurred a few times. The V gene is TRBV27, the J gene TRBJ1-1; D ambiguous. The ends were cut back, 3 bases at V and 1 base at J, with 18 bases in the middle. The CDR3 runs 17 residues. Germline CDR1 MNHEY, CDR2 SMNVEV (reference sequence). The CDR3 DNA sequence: TGTGCCAGCAGTTTTGGGTCTGATGGCGGTCAGAACACTGAAGCTTTCTTT. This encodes CASSFGSDGGQNTEAFF.

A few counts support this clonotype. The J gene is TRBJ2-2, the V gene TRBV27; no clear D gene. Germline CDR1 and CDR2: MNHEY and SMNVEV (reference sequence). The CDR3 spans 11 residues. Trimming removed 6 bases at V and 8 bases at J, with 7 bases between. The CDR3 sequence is CASRALGELFF. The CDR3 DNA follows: TGTGCCAGCAGGGCATTAGGGGAGCTGTTTTTT.

The CDR3 loop reads CASSHTGTRPYEQYF. CDR3 DNA: TGTGCCAGCAGCCATACCGGGACTAGACCATACGAGCAGTACTTC. J is TRBJ2-7 and V is TRBV7-9; 8 nucleotides match TRBD2. The CDR3 extends over 15 amino acids. Germline CDR1 SEHNR, CDR2 FQNEAQ (reference sequence). V gave up 5 bases and J gave up 4 bases; unmatched junction bases: 10.

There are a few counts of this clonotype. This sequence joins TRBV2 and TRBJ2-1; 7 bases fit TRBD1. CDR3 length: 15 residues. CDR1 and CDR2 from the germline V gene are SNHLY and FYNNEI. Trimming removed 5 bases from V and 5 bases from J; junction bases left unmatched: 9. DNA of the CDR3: TGTGCCAGCAGTAAAAGGACAGGACAAAACAATGAGCAGTTCTTC. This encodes CASSKRTGQNNEQFF.

The CDR3 nucleotides read TGTGCCAGCAGTTCATCTGCGGGGGGAGTCGACGAGCAGTACGTC. It encodes CASSSSAGGVDEQYV. The chain employs TRBV28 and TRBJ2-7, with 8 bases matching TRBD2. Per germline, CDR1 MDHEN and CDR2 SYDVKM. Losses at the gene ends were 4 bases for V and 5 bases for J; bases not matched to a gene: 10. The CDR3 spans 15 residues.

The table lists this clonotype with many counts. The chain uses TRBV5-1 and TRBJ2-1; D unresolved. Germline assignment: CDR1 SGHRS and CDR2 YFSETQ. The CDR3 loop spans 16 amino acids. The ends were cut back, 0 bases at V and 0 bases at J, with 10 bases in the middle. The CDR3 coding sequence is TGCGCCAGCAGCTTGGAGCTGGCGAGCTCCTACAATGAGCAGTTCTTC. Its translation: CASSLELASSYNEQFF.

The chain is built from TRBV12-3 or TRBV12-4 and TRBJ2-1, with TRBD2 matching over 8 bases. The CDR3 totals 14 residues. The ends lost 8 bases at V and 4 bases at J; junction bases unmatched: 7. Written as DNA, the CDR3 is TGTGCCAGCCACGGCATAGCGGGGTACAATGAGCAGTTCTTC. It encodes CASHGIAGYNEQFF.

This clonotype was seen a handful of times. The CDR3 sequence: CASSLSWGNGANVLTF. The DNA for the CDR3 is TGTGCCAGCAGCCTCAGCTGGGGCAATGGGGCCAACGTCCTGACTTTC. The chain has TRBV9 and TRBJ2-6, with D possibly TRBD1 on 5 matching bases. The germline CDR1 and CDR2 sequences are SGDLS and YYNGEE. Trimming removed 4 bases at V and 3 bases at J, with 14 bases between. CDR3 size: 16 residues.

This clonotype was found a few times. The CDR3 sequence: CASSLDPGDQETQYF. For the CDR3, the DNA is TGTGCCAGCAGCTTAGATCCGGGGGACCAAGAGACCCAGTACTTC. This rearrangement joins TRBV7-7 to TRBJ2-5, with D perhaps matching TRBD2 (6 bases). This CDR3 region has 15 residues. The V gene's germline CDR1 is SSHAT and CDR2 FNYEAQ (reference sequence). Trimming cost V 1 base and J 0 bases, with 9 bases left between them.

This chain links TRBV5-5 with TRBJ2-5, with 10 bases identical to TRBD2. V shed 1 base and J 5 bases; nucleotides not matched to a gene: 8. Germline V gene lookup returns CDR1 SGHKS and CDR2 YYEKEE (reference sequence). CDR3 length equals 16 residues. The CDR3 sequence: CASSLSASGGRETQYF. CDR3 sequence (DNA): TGTGCCAGCAGCTTGTCGGCTAGCGGGGGTAGGGAGACCCAGTACTTC.

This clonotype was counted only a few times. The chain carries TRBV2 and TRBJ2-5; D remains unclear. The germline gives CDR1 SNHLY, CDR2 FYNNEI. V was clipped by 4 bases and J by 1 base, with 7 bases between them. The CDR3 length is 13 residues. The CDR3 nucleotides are TGTGCCAGCAGTGTGGCCAGCCAAGAGACCCAGTACTTC. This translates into CASSVASQETQYF.

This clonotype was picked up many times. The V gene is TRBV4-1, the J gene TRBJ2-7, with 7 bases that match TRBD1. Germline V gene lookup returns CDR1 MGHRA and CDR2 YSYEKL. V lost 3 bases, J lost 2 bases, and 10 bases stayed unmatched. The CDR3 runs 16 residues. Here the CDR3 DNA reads TGCGCCAGCAGCCATCCGAGGGACAGACAACCCTACGAGCAGTACTTC. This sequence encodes CASSHPRDRQPYEQYF.

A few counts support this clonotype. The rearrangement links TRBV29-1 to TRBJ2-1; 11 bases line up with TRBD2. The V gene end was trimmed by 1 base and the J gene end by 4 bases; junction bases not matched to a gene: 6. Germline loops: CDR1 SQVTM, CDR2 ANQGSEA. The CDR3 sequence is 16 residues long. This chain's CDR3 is CSVEGEGTSGYNEQFF. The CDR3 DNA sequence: TGCAGCGTTGAAGGGGAGGGGACTAGCGGTTACAATGAGCAGTTCTTC.

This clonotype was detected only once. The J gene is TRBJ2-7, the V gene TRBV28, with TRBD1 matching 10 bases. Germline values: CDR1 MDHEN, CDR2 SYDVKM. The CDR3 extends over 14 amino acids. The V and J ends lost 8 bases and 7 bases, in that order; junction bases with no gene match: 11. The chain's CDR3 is CASLTRDRGREQYF. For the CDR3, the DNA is TGTGCCAGCCTCACCCGGGACAGGGGTCGGGAGCAGTACTTC.

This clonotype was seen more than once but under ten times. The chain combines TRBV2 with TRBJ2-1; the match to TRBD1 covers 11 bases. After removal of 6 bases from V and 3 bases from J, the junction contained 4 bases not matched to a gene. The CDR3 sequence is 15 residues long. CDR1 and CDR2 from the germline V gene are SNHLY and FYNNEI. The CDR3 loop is CASRGGTGGYNEQFF. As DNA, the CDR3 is TGTGCCAGCAGGGGGGGGACAGGGGGCTACAATGAGCAGTTCTTC.

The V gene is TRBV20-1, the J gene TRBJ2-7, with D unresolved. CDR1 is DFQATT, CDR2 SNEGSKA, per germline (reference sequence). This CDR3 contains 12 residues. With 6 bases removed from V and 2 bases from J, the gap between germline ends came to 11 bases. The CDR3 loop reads CSAPGGAYEQYF. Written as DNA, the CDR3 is TGCAGTGCACCAGGTGGAGCCTACGAGCAGTACTTC.

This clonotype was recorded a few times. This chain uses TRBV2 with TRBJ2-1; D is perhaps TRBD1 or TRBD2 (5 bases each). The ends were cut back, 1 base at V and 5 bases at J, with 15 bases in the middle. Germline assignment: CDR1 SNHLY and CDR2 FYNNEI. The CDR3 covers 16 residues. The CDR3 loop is CASSEELWDLNNEQFF. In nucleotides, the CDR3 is TGTGCCAGCAGTGAAGAGCTTTGGGACCTCAACAATGAGCAGTTCTTC.

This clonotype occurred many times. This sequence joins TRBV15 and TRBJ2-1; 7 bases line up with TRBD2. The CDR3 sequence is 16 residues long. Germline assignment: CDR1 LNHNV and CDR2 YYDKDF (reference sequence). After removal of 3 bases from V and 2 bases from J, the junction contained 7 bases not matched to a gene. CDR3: CATSRALAETYNEQFF. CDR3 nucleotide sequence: TGTGCCACCAGCAGGGCCCTAGCGGAAACCTACAATGAGCAGTTCTTC.

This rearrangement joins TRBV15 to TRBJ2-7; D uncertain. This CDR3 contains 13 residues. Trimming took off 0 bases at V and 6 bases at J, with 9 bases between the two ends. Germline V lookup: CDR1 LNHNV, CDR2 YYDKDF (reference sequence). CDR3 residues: CATSRDNIFEQYF. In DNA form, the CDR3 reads TGTGCCACCAGCAGAGATAACATCTTCGAGCAGTACTTC.

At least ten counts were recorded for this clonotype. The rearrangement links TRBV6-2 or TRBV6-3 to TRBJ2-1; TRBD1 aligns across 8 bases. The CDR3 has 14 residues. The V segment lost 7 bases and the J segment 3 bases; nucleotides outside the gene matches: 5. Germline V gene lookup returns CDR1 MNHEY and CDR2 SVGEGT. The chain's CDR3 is CASTLGQGYNEQFF. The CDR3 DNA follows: TGTGCCAGCACCCTCGGACAGGGCTACAATGAGCAGTTCTTC.

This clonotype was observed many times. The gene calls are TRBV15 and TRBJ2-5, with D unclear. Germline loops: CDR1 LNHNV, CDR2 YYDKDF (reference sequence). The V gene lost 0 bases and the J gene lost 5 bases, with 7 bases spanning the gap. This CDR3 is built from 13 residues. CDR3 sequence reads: CATSRDRMETQYF. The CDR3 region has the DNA TGTGCCACCAGCAGAGATAGGATGGAGACCCAGTACTTC.

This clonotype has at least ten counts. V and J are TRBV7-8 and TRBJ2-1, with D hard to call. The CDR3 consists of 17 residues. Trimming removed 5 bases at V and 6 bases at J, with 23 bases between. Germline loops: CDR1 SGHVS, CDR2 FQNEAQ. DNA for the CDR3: TGTGCCAGCAGCGTAAAGTGGACCGTTCGGCGGTTCAATGAGCAGTTCTTC. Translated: CASSVKWTVRRFNEQFF.

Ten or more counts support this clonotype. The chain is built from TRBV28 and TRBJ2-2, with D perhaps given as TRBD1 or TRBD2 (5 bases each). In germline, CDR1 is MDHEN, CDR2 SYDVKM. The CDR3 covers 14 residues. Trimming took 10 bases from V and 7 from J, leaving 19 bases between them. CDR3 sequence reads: CATLERGSIGELFF. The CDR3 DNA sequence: TGTGCCACCCTGGAGAGGGGAAGTATCGGGGAGCTGTTTTTT. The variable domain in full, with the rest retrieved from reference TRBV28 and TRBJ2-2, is DVKVTQSSRYLVKRTGEKVFLECVQDMDHENMFWYRQDPGLGLRLIYFSYDVKMKEKGDIPEGYSVSREKKERFSLILESASTNQTSMYLCATLERGSIGELFFGEGSRLTVL.